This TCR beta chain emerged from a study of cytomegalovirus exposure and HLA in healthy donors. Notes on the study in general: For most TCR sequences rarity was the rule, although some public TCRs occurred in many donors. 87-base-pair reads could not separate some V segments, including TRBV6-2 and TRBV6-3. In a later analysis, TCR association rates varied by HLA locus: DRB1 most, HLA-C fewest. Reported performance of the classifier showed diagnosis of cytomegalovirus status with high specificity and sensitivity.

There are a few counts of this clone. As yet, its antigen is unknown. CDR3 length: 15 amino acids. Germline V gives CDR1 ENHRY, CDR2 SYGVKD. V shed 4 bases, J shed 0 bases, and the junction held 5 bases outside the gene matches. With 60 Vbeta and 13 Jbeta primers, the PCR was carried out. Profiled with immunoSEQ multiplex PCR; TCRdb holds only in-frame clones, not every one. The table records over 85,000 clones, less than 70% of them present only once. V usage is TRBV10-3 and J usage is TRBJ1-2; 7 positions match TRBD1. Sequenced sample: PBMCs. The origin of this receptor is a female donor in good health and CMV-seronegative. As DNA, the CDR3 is TGTGCCATCAGTGGGAACAGGGGTGCTAACTATGGCTACACCTTC. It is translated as CAISGNRGANYGYTF.